These 6 T cell receptor beta chains were sequenced from one sample in a study of breast tumors, draining lymph nodes, adjacent tissues (dated by TCRdb to about 2016). Receptors were amplified or captured by multiplex PCR. Instrument used: Illumina HiSeq 2000. In TCRdb, the public reads were trimmed at Q25 with fastp and aligned with MiXCR, with productive beta chains retained. Identical CDR3 proteins give one entry, which carries the most common genes and DNA. The sample table records 200,000 to 250,000 distinct CDR3 sequences; under 40% of these occur just once. Jointly, the top ten make up roughly 3.5% of the sample. Lymph node samples were obtained from the axillary draining lymph nodes of breast cancer patients. The specimen sequenced was axillary lymph node tissue. These receptors originate from a female donor with breast cancer. Some clones in this sample may be carry-over from other donors' samples.

The V gene is TRBV7-2, the J gene TRBJ1-2, with 8 bases identical to TRBD1. Germline values: CDR1 SGHTA, CDR2 FQGNSA. V lost 2 bases to trimming and J lost 8 bases; unmatched junction nucleotides: 16. The CDR3 has 17 amino acids. The CDR3 is CTSSLRAGGAILSGYTF. As DNA, the CDR3 is TGTACCAGCAGCTTAAGGGCAGGGGGCGCGATCCTCAGCGGCTACACCTTC.

This sequence joins TRBV5-6 and TRBJ2-1; 10 positions match TRBD2. Per the germline V gene, CDR1 is SGHDT and CDR2 is YYEEEE. CDR3 length equals 15 residues. V dropped 1 base and J dropped 8; count of bases not matched to a gene: 6. The CDR3 DNA follows: TGTGCCAGCAGCTTGTATCTAGCGGGGGAGGATGAGCAGTTCTTC. Translation gives CASSLYLAGEDEQFF.

This clonotype was found a few times. The J gene is TRBJ1-4, the V gene TRBV28, with a possible D match to TRBD1 (6 bases). The CDR3 is made up of 18 amino acids. V was trimmed by 2 bases and J by 0 bases, leaving 16 bases between them. CDR1 and CDR2 from the germline V gene are MDHEN and SYDVKM. The CDR3 sequence is CASSLGGRWTTTNEKLFF. CDR3 sequence (DNA): TGTGCCAGCAGTTTAGGGGGGCGGTGGACTACAACTAATGAAAAACTGTTTTTT.

CDR3 protein: CASRGSVAGVWTGELFF. DNA for the CDR3: TGTGCCAGCAGGGGGTCGGTAGCGGGAGTTTGGACCGGGGAGCTGTTTTTT. J is TRBJ2-2 and V is TRBV27, with 9 bases fitting TRBD2. The V segment lost 6 bases and the J segment 5 bases; nucleotides outside the gene matches: 13. Germline V lookup: CDR1 MNHEY, CDR2 SMNVEV (reference sequence). There are 17 residues in the CDR3.

Regarding this clonotype: This sequence may be a read error, since a much larger clone differs from it by one base. The chain has TRBV20-1 and TRBJ1-3; the D is unclear. Germline values: CDR1 DFQATT, CDR2 SNEGSKA (reference sequence). The CDR3 covers 14 residues. The CDR3 spells CSARAITSGTTIYF. The DNA for the CDR3 is TGCAGTGCTAGAGCAATCACCTCTGGAACCACCATATATTTT.

The chain joins TRBV9 to TRBJ2-5; TRBD2 agrees at 9 bases. Germline CDR1 is SGDLS and CDR2 is YYNGEE. After removal of 4 bases from V and 0 bases from J, the junction contained 4 bases not matched to a gene. The CDR3 is made up of 15 amino acids. The CDR3 region is CASSTRTSDQETQYF. CDR3 bases: TGTGCCAGCAGCACCAGGACTAGCGACCAAGAGACCCAGTACTTC.